This TCR beta chain appears in the sequencing data of a study of post-analysis software for immune sequencing data. Overall study: The courses of disease that were included comprised relapsing-remitting, secondary progressive and progressive-relapsing multiple sclerosis. General study points: Patients showed TRBV5-6, TRBV5-1 and TRBV20-1 among a handful of TRBV segments more frequent than in controls. By F measure, samples from a shared preparation batch strongly co-clustered. Controls had significantly higher normalized Chao1 diversity than multiple sclerosis patients.

Unique molecular identifiers tagged the TCR beta cDNA libraries. MiXCR, applied by TCRdb to the PCR reads, yields one record per CDR3 protein. The sample comprises some 690,000 distinct CDR3 sequences, approximately 30% of which are singletons, and 0.5% to 0.6% rests with the top ten. There are 15 residues in the CDR3. Germline CDR1 and CDR2: SGHNT and YYREEE (reference sequence). Trimming pared 0 bases from V and 1 base from J, leaving 10 bases between. A note on this clonotype: Its specificity is unknown.

The TCR comes from a girl under 18 with multiple sclerosis. The sample was blood. The chain employs TRBV5-4 and TRBJ1-2; no reliable D call. The CDR3 DNA is TGTGCCAGCAGCTTGGAGCCAGGCCTTAACTATGGCTACACCTTC. It is translated as CASSLEPGLNYGYTF.